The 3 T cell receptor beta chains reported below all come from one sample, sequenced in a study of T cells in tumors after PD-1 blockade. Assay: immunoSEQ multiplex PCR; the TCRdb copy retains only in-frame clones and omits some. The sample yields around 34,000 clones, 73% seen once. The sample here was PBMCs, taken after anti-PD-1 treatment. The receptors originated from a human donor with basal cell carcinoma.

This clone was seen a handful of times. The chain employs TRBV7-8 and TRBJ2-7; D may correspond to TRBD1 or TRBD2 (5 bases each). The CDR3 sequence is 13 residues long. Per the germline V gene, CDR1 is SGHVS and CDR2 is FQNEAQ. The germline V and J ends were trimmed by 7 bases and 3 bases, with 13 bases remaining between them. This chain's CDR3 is CASTLGPDYEQYF. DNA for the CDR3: TGTGCCAGCACCCTGGGACCCGACTACGAGCAGTACTTC. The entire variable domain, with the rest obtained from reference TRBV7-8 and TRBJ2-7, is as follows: GAGVSQSPRYKVAKRGQDVALRCDPISGHVSLFWYQQALGQGPEFLTYFQNEAQLDKSGLPSDRFFAERPEGSVSTLKIQRTQQEDSAVYLCASTLGPDYEQYFGPGTRLTVT.

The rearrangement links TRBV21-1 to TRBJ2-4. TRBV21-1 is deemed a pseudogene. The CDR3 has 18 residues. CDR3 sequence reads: CASSYVLATAKRKNIQYF. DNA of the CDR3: TGTGCCAGCAGTTATGTGTTAGCTACAGCAAAGAGAAAAAACATTCAGTACTTC.

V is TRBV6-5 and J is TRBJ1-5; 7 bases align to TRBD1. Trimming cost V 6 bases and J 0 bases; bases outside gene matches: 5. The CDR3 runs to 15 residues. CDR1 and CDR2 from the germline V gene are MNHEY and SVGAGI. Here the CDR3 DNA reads TGTGCCAGCAGCCGGGGACAGAATAGCAATCAGCCCCAGCATTTT. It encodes CASSRGQNSNQPQHF.